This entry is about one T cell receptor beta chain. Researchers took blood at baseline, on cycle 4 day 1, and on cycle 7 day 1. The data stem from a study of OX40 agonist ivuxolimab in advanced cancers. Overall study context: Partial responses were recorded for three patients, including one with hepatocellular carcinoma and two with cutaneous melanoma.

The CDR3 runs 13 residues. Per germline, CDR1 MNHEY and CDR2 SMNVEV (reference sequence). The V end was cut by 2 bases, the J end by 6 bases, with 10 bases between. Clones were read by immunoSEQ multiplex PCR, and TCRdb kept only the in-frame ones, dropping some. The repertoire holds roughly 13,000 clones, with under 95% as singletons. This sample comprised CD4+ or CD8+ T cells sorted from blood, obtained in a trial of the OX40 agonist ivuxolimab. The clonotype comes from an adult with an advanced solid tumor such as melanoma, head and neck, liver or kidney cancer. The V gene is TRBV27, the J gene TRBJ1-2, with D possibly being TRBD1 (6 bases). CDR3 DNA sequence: TGTGCCAGCAGTTTAGGGGCAGGGGATGGCTACACCTTC. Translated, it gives CASSLGAGDGYTF.